The 29 T cell receptor beta chains reported below all come from one sample, sequenced in a study of T cell responses to AZD1222 COVID-19 vaccine. Clones were sequenced by immunoSEQ multiplex PCR, and TCRdb holds only the in-frame ones, with some missing. The sample lists around 130,000 clones, roughly 89% occurring once. Sequenced here: peripheral blood, sampled on day 0 of AZD1222 vaccination. These receptors were taken from an adult in good health.

This chain uses TRBV11-3 with TRBJ2-2; no firm D call. Germline CDR1 reads SGHNT; CDR2 reads YENEEA. V was cut by 2 bases and J by 4 bases, with 11 bases left in between. The CDR3 is 15 residues long. CDR3 DNA: TGTGCCAGCAGCTTACGCCCGGGCGGCACCGGGGAGCTGTTTTTT. Its translation: CASSLRPGGTGELFF.

The V and J genes are TRBV11-2 and TRBJ1-1; D possibly corresponds to TRBD1 (5 bases). The CDR3 has 15 amino acids. V was trimmed by 5 bases and J by 10 bases, leaving 23 bases between them. Germline V lookup: CDR1 SGHAT, CDR2 FQNNGV. The CDR3 DNA is TGTGCCAGCAGCCCCTTAAGAGGGCAGGGCGTAGGAGCTTTCTTT. As protein: CASSPLRGQGVGAFF. The full variable domain, in which reference TRBV11-2 and TRBJ1-1 provide the parts outside the CDR3, is EAGVAQSPRYKIIEKRQSVAFWCNPISGHATLYWYQQILGQGPKLLIQFQNNGVVDDSQLPKDRFSAERLKGVDSTLKIQPAKLEDSAVYLCASSPLRGQGVGAFFGQGTRLTVV.

CDR3 in amino acids: CASSPSGSVEQYF. The CDR3 DNA reads as TGTGCCAGCAGTCCCTCCGGGTCTGTCGAGCAGTACTTC. The rearrangement links TRBV12-3 or TRBV12-4 to TRBJ2-7; unclear D gene. Trimming left V 5 bases short and J 6 bases short, with 14 bases between. The CDR3 length is 13 residues.

The chain joins TRBV28 to TRBJ1-6, with a possible D match to TRBD1 (6 bases). CDR1 and CDR2 (germline): MDHEN, SYDVKM. The length of the CDR3 is 14 residues. The ends were cut back, 3 bases at V and 3 bases at J, with 6 bases in the middle. CDR3 sequence reads: CASSLDSYNSPLHF. The CDR3 DNA is TGTGCCAGCAGTTTGGACAGCTATAATTCACCCCTCCACTTT. The complete variable domain, with remaining parts taken from reference TRBV28 and TRBJ1-6, reads DVKVTQSSRYLVKRTGEKVFLECVQDMDHENMFWYRQDPGLGLRLIYFSYDVKMKEKGDIPEGYSVSREKKERFSLILESASTNQTSMYLCASSLDSYNSPLHFGNGTRLTVT.

A note on this clone: No conserved phenylalanine or tryptophan ends this CDR3, so it is likely a read error. No DNA is shown, since the ends of the CDR3 on it are uncertain; the CDR3 is the one TCRdb lists. The gene calls are TRBV20-1 and TRBJ1-6. The CDR3 length equals 11 residues, ends included. The V gene's germline CDR1 is DFQATT and CDR2 SNEGSKA (reference sequence). The CDR3 sequence is CSARDLGRLAL.

The chain employs TRBV12-3 or TRBV12-4 and TRBJ1-1; D is undetermined. The CDR3 extends over 13 amino acids. Trimming removed 5 bases at V and 5 bases at J, with 12 bases between. CDR3 in amino acids: CASSTGRVTEAFF. DNA for the CDR3: TGTGCCAGCAGTACCGGGAGGGTGACTGAAGCTTTCTTT.

The chain recombines TRBV30 with TRBJ1-1; 8 bases fit TRBD1. Germline V CDR1 and CDR2: GTSNPN, SVGIG (reference sequence). CDR3 size: 14 residues. V lost 5 bases and J lost 1; bases outside the gene matches: 6. The CDR3 here is CAWVVTGANTEAFF. The CDR3 region has the DNA TGTGCCTGGGTCGTGACAGGGGCGAACACTGAAGCTTTCTTT.

The chain couples TRBV6-5 to TRBJ2-7; D remains ambiguous. V shed 2 bases and J shed 3 bases, with 8 bases lying between them. The germline V gene encodes CDR1 MNHEY and CDR2 SVGAGI. The CDR3 is 13 residues long. The CDR3 is CASSYRNFYEQYF. The CDR3 nucleotides read TGTGCCAGCAGTTACAGGAATTTCTACGAGCAGTACTTC.

The V gene is TRBV30, the J gene TRBJ1-6, with D tentatively TRBD1 (5 bases). Trimming removed 4 bases from V and 2 bases from J, with 12 bases in between. Germline V gene sequence: CDR1 GTSNPN, CDR2 SVGIG (reference sequence). The CDR3 runs 15 residues. This CDR3 is CAWTGHVAYNSPLHF. CDR3 in DNA: TGTGCCTGGACAGGACACGTTGCCTATAATTCACCCCTCCACTTT.

The V and J genes are TRBV2 and TRBJ1-4, with a weak D call TRBD1 (5 bases). The CDR3 extends over 16 amino acids. Germline CDR1 is SNHLY and CDR2 is FYNNEI. V was pared by 0 bases and J by 3 bases, with 11 bases between. The CDR3 protein is CASSEARIGANEKLFF. In nucleotides, the CDR3 is TGTGCCAGCAGTGAAGCGCGGATAGGGGCTAATGAAAAACTGTTTTTT.

This chain connects TRBV6-5 to TRBJ1-2; D remains ambiguous. V shed 4 bases and J shed 8 bases, with 8 bases lying between them. The CDR3 spans 11 residues. Germline CDR1 MNHEY, CDR2 SVGAGI. Here the CDR3 reads CASSSAFGYTF. CDR3 DNA sequence: TGTGCCAGCAGTTCGGCTTTCGGCTACACCTTC.

This clone was observed once. The chain uses TRBV19 and TRBJ2-5; TRBD1 matches at 8 bases. CDR1 is LNHDA and CDR2 is SQIVND in the germline V gene (reference sequence). J lost 5 bases, V lost 3 bases, and 2 bases had no gene match. The CDR3 consists of 13 residues. DNA for the CDR3: TGTGCCAGTAGTATCCCAGGGGGCGAGACCCAGTACTTC. This translates into CASSIPGGETQYF. Using reference TRBV19 and TRBJ2-5 for the parts outside the CDR3, the full variable domain is DGGITQSPKYLFRKEGQNVTLSCEQNLNHDAMYWYRQDPGQGLRLIYYSQIVNDFQKGDIAEGYSVSREKKESFPLTVTSAQKNPTAFYLCASSIPGGETQYFGPGTRLLVL.

V usage is TRBV9 and J usage is TRBJ1-3; D might be TRBD1 (6 bases). Between the trimmed V and J ends, which lost 0 bases and 0 bases, there was a span of 13 bases. Germline V gives CDR1 SGDLS, CDR2 YYNGEE. This CDR3 is 17 amino acids long. The CDR3 sequence: CASSVDQGKASGNTIYF. The CDR3 DNA reads as TGTGCCAGCAGCGTAGATCAGGGGAAAGCCTCTGGAAACACCATATATTTT.

The gene calls are TRBV27 and TRBJ2-2, with D possibly TRBD2 on 5 matching bases. Trimming removed 4 bases at V and 6 bases at J, with 12 bases between. This CDR3 has 14 residues. Germline assignment: CDR1 MNHEY and CDR2 SMNVEV (reference sequence). CDR3: CASSSFGLAGELFF. The DNA of the CDR3 is TGTGCCAGCAGTTCCTTTGGACTTGCCGGGGAGCTGTTTTTT.

CDR3 sequence (DNA): TGCAGCGTGACAGGGAAGGGGGTCTCTGAAGCTTTCTTT. Translation: CSVTGKGVSEAFF. The V and J genes are TRBV29-1 and TRBJ1-1; 7 nucleotides line up with TRBD1. V gave up 6 bases and J gave up 6 bases; unmatched junction bases: 10. Germline lookup yields CDR1 SQVTM and CDR2 ANQGSEA. The CDR3 spans 13 residues. Based on the CDR3 plus reference TRBV29-1 and TRBJ1-1, the full variable domain is SAVISQKPSRDICQRGTSLTIQCQVDSQVTMMFWYRQQPGQSLTLIATANQGSEATYESGFVIDKFPISRPNLTFSTLTVSNMSPEDSSIYLCSVTGKGVSEAFFGQGTRLTVV.

CDR3 DNA sequence: TGCGCCAGCAACGGGCAGGGTATTTGGCCCCAGCATTTT. Translating it yields CASNGQGIWPQHF. This chain connects TRBV10-2 to TRBJ1-5, with D possibly TRBD1 on 5 matching bases. V lost 7 bases and J 9 bases, leaving 16 bases between the germline ends. CDR1 and CDR2 (germline): WSHSY, SAAADI. The CDR3 consists of 13 residues.

This clone was counted between two and nine times. The rearrangement joins TRBV9 to TRBJ1-1; a weak D match, TRBD1 (6 bases). The length of the CDR3 is 12 residues. Germline V CDR1 and CDR2: SGDLS, YYNGEE. Trimming shortened V by 4 bases and J by 5 bases, and 9 bases separated the two germline ends. The CDR3 coding sequence is TGTGCCAGCAGCCAGGGGCGGACTGAAGCTTTCTTT. It yields the protein CASSQGRTEAFF.

The chain carries TRBV6-6 and TRBJ1-4; possibly TRBD1 for D (5 bases). Germline V gene data show CDR1 as MNHNY and CDR2 as SVGAGI (reference sequence). The V end was cut by 3 bases, the J end by 7 bases, with 15 bases between. This CDR3 contains 15 residues. CDR3 sequence: CASSYWAGRGEKLFF. CDR3 nucleotides: TGTGCCAGCAGTTATTGGGCAGGGAGGGGTGAAAAACTGTTTTTT.

V usage is TRBV4-1 and J usage is TRBJ1-2, with unresolved D. Trimming took 7 bases from V and 0 from J, leaving 21 bases between them. Looked up from germline, CDR1 is MGHRA and CDR2 is YSYEKL. The CDR3 totals 17 residues. As DNA, the CDR3 is TGCGCCAGCACCATACGAGAGGGCCGATATCCTAACTATGGCTACACCTTC. Its translation is CASTIREGRYPNYGYTF.

The rearrangement joins TRBV2 to TRBJ1-1, with unresolved D. The CDR3 sequence is 13 residues long. Germline V gene sequence: CDR1 SNHLY, CDR2 FYNNEI. V was pared by 6 bases and J by 3 bases, with 11 bases between. CDR3 sequence reads: CASSPWADTEAFF. Written as DNA, the CDR3 is TGTGCCAGCAGCCCATGGGCAGACACTGAAGCTTTCTTT. Filled out from reference TRBV2 and TRBJ1-1, the complete variable domain reads EPEVTQTPSHQVTQMGQEVILRCVPISNHLYFYWYRQILGQKVEFLVSFYNNEISEKSEIFDDQFSVERPDGSNFTLKIRSTKLEDSAMYFCASSPWADTEAFFGQGTRLTVV.

The gene calls are TRBV10-3 and TRBJ2-1; D gene ambiguous. The CDR3 runs 11 residues. V was pared by 4 bases and J by 5 bases, with 3 bases between. The germline CDR1 and CDR2 sequences are ENHRY and SYGVKD. The CDR3, as DNA: TGTGCCATCAGTGGGAACAATGAGCAGTTCTTC. This translates into CAISGNNEQFF.

The chain couples TRBV5-4 to TRBJ2-1, with 7 bases that match TRBD1. CDR1 is SGHNT, CDR2 YYREEE, per germline (reference sequence). V dropped 0 bases and J dropped 12; count of bases not matched to a gene: 12. The length of the CDR3 is 15 residues. DNA for the CDR3: TGTGCCAGCAGCTTGGACCAATTCGACAGGGATAGGCAGTTCTTC. Amino acid sequence: CASSLDQFDRDRQFF. The full variable domain, in which reference TRBV5-4 and TRBJ2-1 provide the parts outside the CDR3, is ETGVTQSPTHLIKTRGQQVTLRCSSQSGHNTVSWYQQALGQGPQFIFQYYREEENGRGNFPPRFSGLQFPNYSSELNVNALELDDSALYLCASSLDQFDRDRQFFGPGTRLTVL.

The table lists this clone with a few counts. The chain carries TRBV7-9 and TRBJ1-1; D is perhaps TRBD1 (6 bases). The CDR3 covers 13 residues. V was cut by 6 bases and J by 4 bases, with 12 bases left in between. Germline CDR1 SEHNR, CDR2 FQNEAQ (reference sequence). CDR3 protein: CASRAWGATEAFF. The CDR3 DNA reads TGTGCCAGCAGGGCTTGGGGGGCCACTGAAGCTTTCTTT. Full variable domain (outside the CDR3, taken from reference TRBV7-9 and TRBJ1-1): DTGVSQNPRHKITKRGQNVTFRCDPISEHNRLYWYRQTLGQGPEFLTYFQNEAQLEKSRLLSDRFSAERPKGSFSTLEIQRTEQGDSAMYLCASRAWGATEAFFGQGTRLTVV.

V gene TRBV25-1 combines with J gene TRBJ1-2; D unresolved. The V end lost 5 bases, the J end lost 5 bases, and 18 bases lay between the germline ends. The CDR3 spans 15 residues. Germline-derived CDR1 and CDR2 are MGHDK and SYGVNS. CDR3 amino acids: CASSLGPSPRYGYTF. In nucleotides, the CDR3 is TGTGCCAGCAGTCTTGGGCCTTCTCCACGATATGGCTACACCTTC.

The chain uses TRBV15 and TRBJ1-1, with D possibly TRBD1 on 5 matching bases. V lost 8 bases, J lost 3 bases, and 13 bases lay in between. The CDR3 has 13 residues. From germline, CDR1 is LNHNV and CDR2 YYDKDF (reference sequence). The CDR3 region is CATFSGGDTEAFF. The DNA of the CDR3 is TGTGCCACCTTCTCAGGAGGGGACACTGAAGCTTTCTTT.

V usage is TRBV6-5 and J usage is TRBJ2-3; D not resolved. This CDR3 region has 13 residues. Trimming removed 7 bases at V and 10 bases at J, with 18 bases between. Germline V gene lookup returns CDR1 MNHEY and CDR2 SVGAGI. CDR3 DNA: TGTGCCAGCAAAGAAAAGTGGCGGTACGCGCAGTATTTT. Its translation: CASKEKWRYAQYF.

The chain combines TRBV3-1 (or the pseudogene TRBV3-2) with TRBJ1-2, with D tentatively TRBD1 (6 bases). This CDR3 is 13 amino acids long. The V end lost 3 bases, the J end lost 8 bases, and 13 bases lay between the germline ends. The germline gives CDR1 LGHDT, CDR2 YNNKEL (reference sequence). The CDR3 sequence is CASSQAGGLGYTF. CDR3 coding DNA: TGTGCCAGCAGCCAGGCGGGGGGCCTCGGCTACACCTTC.

The CDR3 bases are TGTGCCAGTAGCACCCGGACAGGAGTAAACACTGAAGCTTTCTTT. Its translation: CASSTRTGVNTEAFF. The chain employs TRBV19 and TRBJ1-1; 7 nucleotides align to TRBD1. In germline, CDR1 is LNHDA, CDR2 SQIVND (reference sequence). The CDR3 totals 15 residues. V lost 6 bases and J lost 2; bases outside the gene matches: 9.

The gene calls are TRBV3-1 (or the pseudogene TRBV3-2) and TRBJ1-2, with 8 bases that match TRBD1. Germline CDR1 and CDR2: LGHDT and YNNKEL (reference sequence). The CDR3 runs 15 residues. With 1 base clipped from V and 8 bases from J, the junction kept 9 bases outside the gene matches. The CDR3 here is CASSQGDRPRSGYTF. The CDR3 bases are TGTGCCAGCAGCCAAGGGGACAGGCCTCGCTCAGGCTACACCTTC.